This passage covers 25 T cell receptor beta chains from one sample sequenced in a study of siplizumab effects on memory and regulatory T cells. Here immunoSEQ multiplex PCR was the method, and the copy in TCRdb shows in-frame clones only, minus some. The sample shows around 68,000 clones, approximately 88% of them seen only once. Sequencing input: Tregs sorted from blood. The origin of the receptors is a human donor in good health.

V usage is TRBV9 and J usage is TRBJ2-1, with D perhaps given as TRBD1 or TRBD2 (5 bases each). Trimming stripped 1 base from V and 2 bases from J, with 13 bases between. The V gene's germline CDR1 is SGDLS and CDR2 YYNGEE. The CDR3 is 16 residues long. The CDR3 loop reads CASSVLGVGAYNEQFF. The CDR3 DNA follows: TGTGCCAGCAGCGTACTGGGGGTAGGGGCCTACAATGAGCAGTTCTTC.

The rearrangement links TRBV5-1 to TRBJ2-5, with D possibly TRBD1 on 6 matching bases. CDR3 size: 15 residues. Germline CDR1 is SGHRS and CDR2 is YFSETQ. The V gene lost 1 base and the J gene lost 4 bases, with 14 bases spanning the gap. CDR3 protein: CASSLRRLGGETQYF. The CDR3 region has the DNA TGCGCCAGCAGCTTGAGAAGGTTAGGGGGAGAGACCCAGTACTTC.

The chain carries TRBV15 and TRBJ2-3; possible D gene TRBD1, 5 bases. CDR1 is LNHNV and CDR2 is YYDKDF in the germline V gene (reference sequence). This CDR3 has 18 amino acids. V was clipped by 3 bases and J by 3 bases, with 22 bases between them. The CDR3 sequence: CATSSARQPAGWTDTQYF. Written as DNA, the CDR3 is TGTGCCACCAGCAGCGCCCGACAACCTGCAGGGTGGACAGATACGCAGTATTTT.

The chain combines TRBV12-2 with TRBJ1-5. TRBV12-2 is flagged as a pseudogene. The CDR3 has 16 amino acids. The chain's CDR3 is CASRPRDGFSNQPQHF. The DNA of the CDR3 is TGTGCAAGTCGCCCCCGGGACGGCTTTAGCAATCAGCCCCAGCATTTT.

This chain joins TRBV5-1 and TRBJ2-2, with a weak D call TRBD1 (5 bases). The CDR3 runs 15 residues. Trimming took 1 base from V and 2 from J, leaving 9 bases between them. Germline CDR1 and CDR2: SGHRS and YFSETQ. CDR3 loop: CASSLSQGNTGELFF. CDR3 nucleotides: TGCGCCAGCAGCTTGAGTCAGGGAAACACCGGGGAGCTGTTTTTT.

The J gene is TRBJ2-6, the V gene TRBV10-3; perhaps TRBD1 as D (5 bases). Per the germline V gene, CDR1 is ENHRY and CDR2 is SYGVKD. The V end was cut by 4 bases, the J end by 1 base, with 17 bases between. The CDR3 has 18 residues. The CDR3 DNA follows: TGTGCCATCAGTGCTTGGGGCTACTCCGTGTCTGGGGCCAACGTCCTGACTTTC. Amino acid sequence: CAISAWGYSVSGANVLTF.

The chain combines TRBV5-5 with TRBJ2-7; TRBD2 matches at 11 bases. The V segment lost 3 bases and the J segment 0 bases; nucleotides outside the gene matches: 2. The CDR3 totals 15 residues. Germline CDR1 and CDR2: SGHKS and YYEKEE (reference sequence). CDR3 coding DNA: TGTGCCAGCAGCTCGGGACTAGCGGACTCCTACGAGCAGTACTTC. The encoded protein is CASSSGLADSYEQYF.

Only one count was recorded for this clone. This chain joins TRBV7-9 and TRBJ2-7, with 7 bases fitting TRBD1. Looked up from germline, CDR1 is SEHNR and CDR2 is FQNEAQ (reference sequence). The CDR3 sequence is 14 residues long. The V gene end was trimmed by 5 bases and the J gene end by 2 bases; junction bases not matched to a gene: 6. The CDR3 region has the DNA TGTGCCAGCAGCCCTACGGGACAGCCCTACGAGCAGTACTTC. Its translation is CASSPTGQPYEQYF.

The genes are TRBV5-1 and TRBJ2-2; D is unclear. Trimming stripped 3 bases from V and 1 base from J, with 1 base between. CDR3 length equals 12 residues. Per the germline V gene, CDR1 is SGHRS and CDR2 is YFSETQ. In DNA form, the CDR3 reads TGCGCCAGCAGCTGGAACACCGGGGAGCTGTTTTTT. Amino acid sequence: CASSWNTGELFF. The full variable domain, rest sourced from reference TRBV5-1 and TRBJ2-2, is KAGVTQTPRYLIKTRGQQVTLSCSPISGHRSVSWYQQTPGQGLQFLFEYFSETQRNKGNFPGRFSGRQFSNSRSEMNVSTLELGDSALYLCASSWNTGELFFGEGSRLTVL.

The V and J genes are TRBV15 and TRBJ1-2; 8 bases match TRBD1. This CDR3 has 14 amino acids. After removal of 5 bases from V and 6 bases from J, the junction contained 8 bases not matched to a gene. Germline assignment: CDR1 LNHNV and CDR2 YYDKDF (reference sequence). Here the CDR3 DNA reads TGTGCCACCAGCGGCCGCAGGGGGCAACATGGCTACACCTTC. Its protein product is CATSGRRGQHGYTF.

This clone was seen once. The chain joins TRBV25-1 to TRBJ1-1; the D gene is possibly TRBD1 (6 bases). V was clipped by 5 bases and J by 1 base, with 17 bases between them. CDR1 MGHDK and CDR2 SYGVNS come from the germline V gene. The CDR3 spans 16 residues. For the CDR3, the DNA is TGTGCCAGCAGTACTGTGAGTGTCAGGGGGAACACTGAAGCTTTCTTT. Translating gives CASSTVSVRGNTEAFF.

This chain connects TRBV14 to TRBJ2-3; 9 bases fit TRBD2. Germline CDR1 reads SGHDN; CDR2 reads FVKESK. The CDR3 loop spans 16 amino acids. V lost 4 bases, J lost 2 bases, and 7 bases stayed unmatched. CDR3 nucleotide sequence: TGTGCCAGCAGCCGTAGGACTAGCGCAATCACAGATACGCAGTATTTT. Protein product: CASSRRTSAITDTQYF. The whole variable domain, filled in from reference TRBV14 and TRBJ2-3, reads EAGVTQFPSHSVIEKGQTVTLRCDPISGHDNLYWYRRVMGKEIKFLLHFVKESKQDESGMPNNRFLAERTGGTYSTLKVQPAELEDSGVYFCASSRRTSAITDTQYFGPGTRLTVL.

The chain is built from TRBV6-5 and TRBJ1-3, with unresolved D. Trimming shortened V by 4 bases and J by 1 base, and 14 bases separated the two germline ends. Germline lookup yields CDR1 MNHEY and CDR2 SVGAGI. The CDR3 is made up of 16 amino acids. The CDR3 protein is CASSFAVRDSGNTIYF. The DNA for the CDR3 is TGTGCCAGCAGTTTCGCCGTGAGGGATTCTGGAAACACCATATATTTT.

Only a few counts were recorded for this clone. The rearrangement joins TRBV29-1 to TRBJ1-1, with D unresolved. The V and J ends lost 7 bases and 6 bases respectively, with 6 bases between them. The CDR3 length is 9 residues. The germline CDR1 and CDR2 sequences are SQVTM and ANQGSEA. As DNA, the CDR3 is TGCAGCGCTGGGGCTGAAGCTTTCTTT. It translates to CSAGAEAFF.

This chain links TRBV7-2 with TRBJ2-3; tentatively, D is TRBD1 (6 bases). Looked up from germline, CDR1 is SGHTA and CDR2 is FQGNSA. V gave up 4 bases and J gave up 1 base, with 9 bases separating them. This CDR3 contains 14 residues. The chain's CDR3 is CASSYWTGTDTQYF. The CDR3 DNA is TGTGCCAGCAGCTACTGGACAGGCACAGATACGCAGTATTTT.

V usage is TRBV11-3 and J usage is TRBJ2-2; tentatively, D is TRBD1 (6 bases). In germline, CDR1 is SGHNT, CDR2 YENEEA. V shed 3 bases and J shed 6 bases, with 17 bases lying between them. The CDR3 runs 16 residues. The CDR3 sequence is CASSFYARGFSGELFF. The CDR3 DNA follows: TGTGCCAGCAGCTTCTATGCCAGGGGATTTTCCGGGGAGCTGTTTTTT.

This clone showed up just once. V is TRBV5-1 and J is TRBJ2-2; TRBD2 matches at 11 bases. Looked up from germline, CDR1 is SGHRS and CDR2 is YFSETQ. The CDR3 is made up of 17 amino acids. The V and J ends lost 4 bases and 5 bases, in that order; junction bases with no gene match: 10. Here the CDR3 reads CASSPGSLAGGTGELFF. CDR3 coding DNA: TGCGCCAGCAGCCCCGGGTCCTTAGCGGGAGGGACCGGGGAGCTGTTTTTT. The whole variable domain, filled in from reference TRBV5-1 and TRBJ2-2, reads KAGVTQTPRYLIKTRGQQVTLSCSPISGHRSVSWYQQTPGQGLQFLFEYFSETQRNKGNFPGRFSGRQFSNSRSEMNVSTLELGDSALYLCASSPGSLAGGTGELFFGEGSRLTVL.

V and J are TRBV2 and TRBJ1-5; D is unclear. Germline CDR1 is SNHLY and CDR2 is FYNNEI. The CDR3 totals 17 residues. V lost 4 bases and J lost 0, with 16 bases in between. The CDR3 DNA is TGTGCCAGCAGTGGGTCCATTTCAATTATTAGCAATCAGCCCCAGCATTTT. This gives the protein CASSGSISIISNQPQHF.

This chain joins TRBV5-5 and TRBJ2-1, with TRBD2 as a possible D gene (6 bases). Germline CDR1 is SGHKS and CDR2 is YYEKEE (reference sequence). The ends were cut back, 3 bases at V and 6 bases at J, with 19 bases in the middle. This CDR3 has 16 residues. CDR3 bases: TGTGCCAGCAGCTCCAGGGCGGCGGACGGGAGCAATGAGCAGTTCTTC. It codes for CASSSRAADGSNEQFF.

This clone appeared once. The chain links TRBV27 to TRBJ1-1; D not certain. CDR3 length equals 13 residues. V lost 3 bases, J lost 9 bases, and 14 bases lay in between. The germline gives CDR1 MNHEY, CDR2 SMNVEV (reference sequence). In nucleotides, the CDR3 is TGTGCCAGCAGTTTTTTCGATTCGCCTAAAGCTTTCTTT. It is translated as CASSFFDSPKAFF.

This clone occurred a few times. The J gene is TRBJ1-2, the V gene TRBV6-5, with D unclear. The CDR3 extends over 14 amino acids. Germline loops: CDR1 MNHEY, CDR2 SVGAGI. Trimming cost V 5 bases and J 5 bases, with 15 bases left between them. The CDR3 coding sequence is TGTGCCAGCAGTAACGACCGGTCTGGGTATGGCTACACCTTC. Translating gives CASSNDRSGYGYTF.

This chain joins TRBV28 and TRBJ2-7, with D possibly matching TRBD2 (5 bases). Germline CDR1 MDHEN, CDR2 SYDVKM. The CDR3 is made up of 14 amino acids. Trimming removed 6 bases from V and 0 bases from J, with 12 bases in between. CDR3 coding DNA: TGTGCCAGCAGATCGGACGGGAACTCCTACGAGCAGTACTTC. This translates into CASRSDGNSYEQYF.

This chain connects TRBV11-3 to TRBJ2-7, with 14 bases identical to TRBD2. Germline assignment: CDR1 SGHNT and CDR2 YENEEA. The length of the CDR3 is 18 residues. J lost 4 bases, V lost 2 bases, and 10 bases had no gene match. CDR3 DNA sequence: TGTGCCAGCAGCTTATGGAGGGGACTAGCGGGGGAGCTGTACGAGCAGTACTTC. It translates to CASSLWRGLAGELYEQYF. Full variable domain (outside the CDR3, taken from reference TRBV11-3 and TRBJ2-7): EAGVVQSPRYKIIEKKQPVAFWCNPISGHNTLYWYLQNLGQGPELLIRYENEEAVDDSQLPKDRFSAERLKGVDSTLKIQPAELGDSAVYLCASSLWRGLAGELYEQYFGPGTRLTVT.

The chain employs TRBV29-1 and TRBJ2-3, with no clear D. The V gene's germline CDR1 is SQVTM and CDR2 ANQGSEA. V was trimmed by 8 bases and J by 3 bases, leaving 9 bases between them. There are 11 residues in the CDR3. CDR3 residues: CSIPRTDTQYF. The CDR3 DNA follows: TGCAGCATACCTCGTACAGATACGCAGTATTTT.

This chain joins TRBV5-1 and TRBJ1-1; the D gene is possibly TRBD1 (6 bases). Trimming removed 0 bases at V and 5 bases at J, with 11 bases between. The CDR3 consists of 14 residues. CDR1 is SGHRS and CDR2 is YFSETQ in the germline V gene. CDR3 region: CASSLAGDRTEAFF. CDR3 DNA: TGCGCCAGCAGCTTGGCAGGGGATAGGACTGAAGCTTTCTTT. Full variable domain (outside the CDR3, taken from reference TRBV5-1 and TRBJ1-1): KAGVTQTPRYLIKTRGQQVTLSCSPISGHRSVSWYQQTPGQGLQFLFEYFSETQRNKGNFPGRFSGRQFSNSRSEMNVSTLELGDSALYLCASSLAGDRTEAFFGQGTRLTVV.